The 19 T cell receptor beta chains in this list originate from one sample, sequenced in a study of Ad26.COV2.S vaccination and SARS-CoV-2 variants. The treatment denotes: 15 to 20 received Ad26.COV2.S at low or high dose, single or two shots; 5 received placebo; per-sample allocation not given. The study sampled participants on day 63 after the first vaccine or placebo injection. Profiling relied on immunoSEQ multiplex PCR, and the TCRdb table lists in-frame clones only, not all of them. The table lists some 480,000 clones, around nine tenths of them singletons. Sequencing used peripheral blood, obtained in a trial of Ad26.COV2.S vaccine versus placebo. Source of these receptors: a person between 18 and 65 years old who received the Ad26.COV2.S COVID-19 vaccine or a placebo.

The chain uses TRBV7-9 and TRBJ2-7; a weak D match, TRBD2 (5 bases). CDR1 and CDR2 from the germline V gene are SEHNR and FQNEAQ (reference sequence). This CDR3 region has 12 residues. The V gene lost 6 bases and the J gene lost 6 bases, with 12 bases spanning the gap. As DNA, the CDR3 is TGTGCCAGCAGTGTTGGAGGCGCCGAGCAGTACTTC. Its translation: CASSVGGAEQYF.

The rearrangement joins TRBV7-2 to TRBJ2-3; D not certain. The length of the CDR3 is 16 residues. CDR1 and CDR2 from the germline V gene are SGHTA and FQGNSA. The V end was cut by 5 bases, the J end by 2 bases, with 17 bases between. DNA for the CDR3: TGTGCCAGCAGCCCTCGGACCTTCTTAAACACAGATACGCAGTATTTT. This translates into CASSPRTFLNTDTQYF. Full variable domain (outside the CDR3, taken from reference TRBV7-2 and TRBJ2-3): GAGVSQSPSNKVTEKGKDVELRCDPISGHTALYWYRQSLGQGLEFLIYFQGNSAPDKSGLPSDRFSAERTGGSVSTLTIQRTQQEDSAVYLCASSPRTFLNTDTQYFGPGTRLTVL.

The rearrangement links TRBV6-5 to TRBJ2-3; TRBD2 aligns across 8 bases. This CDR3 has 14 residues. V gave up 8 bases and J gave up 1 base; unmatched junction bases: 5. Germline lookup yields CDR1 MNHEY and CDR2 SVGAGI. The CDR3, as DNA: TGTGCCAGCGTGGTGACTAGCGGCACAGATACGCAGTATTTT. Translated: CASVVTSGTDTQYF.

The chain is built from TRBV28 and TRBJ1-1; 7 nucleotides line up with TRBD1. Looked up from germline, CDR1 is MDHEN and CDR2 is SYDVKM. The CDR3 extends over 10 amino acids. The V gene end was trimmed by 10 bases and the J gene end by 10 bases; junction bases not matched to a gene: 6. The CDR3 region is CATIQGRAFF. The CDR3 DNA is TGTGCCACCATACAGGGGAGAGCTTTCTTT.

The genes are TRBV28 and TRBJ2-7; 10 bases line up with TRBD1. The CDR3 loop spans 17 amino acids. Looked up from germline, CDR1 is MDHEN and CDR2 is SYDVKM. Trimming took 3 bases from V and 4 from J; bases not matched to a gene: 12. The CDR3 sequence is CASSLPDRGQGDYEQYF. CDR3 coding DNA: TGTGCCAGCAGTTTGCCCGACAGGGGGCAGGGGGATTACGAGCAGTACTTC. Full variable domain (remainder filled in from reference TRBV28 and TRBJ2-7): DVKVTQSSRYLVKRTGEKVFLECVQDMDHENMFWYRQDPGLGLRLIYFSYDVKMKEKGDIPEGYSVSREKKERFSLILESASTNQTSMYLCASSLPDRGQGDYEQYFGPGTRLTVT.

This clone came up a few times. The gene calls are TRBV28 and TRBJ1-6; 8 bases are a match to TRBD1. The junction had 8 bases not matched to a gene; V was cut back by 4 bases and J by 9 bases. Germline V CDR1 and CDR2: MDHEN, SYDVKM. CDR3 size: 15 residues. The CDR3 loop is CASSSPTGGGSPLHF. CDR3 bases: TGTGCCAGCAGTTCGCCCACAGGGGGAGGTTCACCCCTCCACTTT.

This chain links TRBV19 with TRBJ1-5; D gene uncertain. The V gene's germline CDR1 is LNHDA and CDR2 SQIVND (reference sequence). Trimming removed 5 bases from V and 0 bases from J, with 14 bases in between. The length of the CDR3 is 16 residues. In DNA, the CDR3 is TGTGCCAGTAGTGTGCTCGGAACCTATAGCAATCAGCCCCAGCATTTT. This encodes CASSVLGTYSNQPQHF.

The chain carries TRBV6-6 and TRBJ1-1; D is ambiguous. The CDR3 spans 13 residues. V gave up 7 bases and J gave up 0 bases, with 9 bases separating them. Per germline, CDR1 MNHNY and CDR2 SVGAGI (reference sequence). This CDR3 reads CASMYELNTEAFF. The CDR3 coding sequence is TGTGCCAGCATGTACGAACTGAACACTGAAGCTTTCTTT.

The chain couples TRBV7-3 to TRBJ1-2, with TRBD1 identical over 9 bases. The V segment lost 5 bases and the J segment 8 bases; nucleotides outside the gene matches: 12. Germline V lookup: CDR1 SGHTA, CDR2 FQGTGA. The CDR3 has 15 residues. In DNA, the CDR3 is TGTGCCAGCAGCATCACAGGGGGCATAAGGGAGGGCTACACCTTC. It translates to CASSITGGIREGYTF.

V usage is TRBV28 and J usage is TRBJ2-1, with no clear D. Looked up from germline, CDR1 is MDHEN and CDR2 is SYDVKM. This CDR3 region has 12 residues. The V gene lost 2 bases and the J gene lost 9 bases, with 8 bases spanning the gap. The CDR3 DNA is TGTGCCAGCAGTTTAGAGGAGTTTGAGCAGTTCTTC. Its translation: CASSLEEFEQFF. Complete variable domain (other parts from reference TRBV28 and TRBJ2-1): DVKVTQSSRYLVKRTGEKVFLECVQDMDHENMFWYRQDPGLGLRLIYFSYDVKMKEKGDIPEGYSVSREKKERFSLILESASTNQTSMYLCASSLEEFEQFFGPGTRLTVL.

The V call is TRBV29-1, the J call TRBJ2-1; tentatively, D is TRBD1 or TRBD2 (5 bases each). From germline, CDR1 is SQVTM and CDR2 ANQGSEA. The CDR3 length is 16 residues. Trimming removed 1 base from V and 2 bases from J, with 15 bases in between. CDR3: CSVEGWPGGAYNEQFF. CDR3 nucleotides: TGCAGCGTTGAAGGATGGCCTGGGGGAGCCTACAATGAGCAGTTCTTC.

The chain links TRBV27 to TRBJ2-1; 11 nucleotides match TRBD1. Germline trimming cut 5 bases from V and 15 bases from J; bases unmatched to any gene: 6. Germline V lookup: CDR1 MNHEY, CDR2 SMNVEV (reference sequence). CDR3 length: 12 amino acids. CDR3 bases: TGTGCCAGCAGTCAGGACAGGGGGCATCGGTTCTTC. Amino acid sequence: CASSQDRGHRFF.

This clone was counted once. At the DNA level, this CDR3 is encoded by other sequences in the same sample as well. J is TRBJ2-7 and V is TRBV12-3 or TRBV12-4; TRBD1 is a possible D gene (6 bases). CDR3 size: 13 residues. V lost 3 bases, J lost 1 base, and 7 bases lay in between. The CDR3 loop is CASSLGASYEQYF. The CDR3 region has the DNA TGTGCCAGCAGTTTGGGGGCTTCCTACGAGCAGTACTTC.

The CDR3 loop is CASSPGQGDSYEQYF. The CDR3 DNA follows: TGTGCCAGCAGCCCAGGACAGGGGGACTCCTACGAGCAGTACTTC. This chain links TRBV11-3 with TRBJ2-7, with 10 positions matching TRBD1. Germline V lookup: CDR1 SGHNT, CDR2 YENEEA. With 5 bases clipped from V and 0 bases from J, the junction kept 4 bases outside the gene matches. The CDR3 is made up of 15 amino acids.

This rearrangement joins TRBV7-9 to TRBJ2-7; D is ambiguous. V was shortened by 1 base and J by 2 bases, with 12 bases between the two germline ends. Germline V CDR1 and CDR2: SEHNR, FQNEAQ (reference sequence). The CDR3 length is 15 residues. In nucleotides, the CDR3 is TGTGCCAGCAGCTTAGGGCTCGCTACCCCCTACGAGCAGTACTTC. Its translation: CASSLGLATPYEQYF.

This clone was recorded once. The rearrangement links TRBV29-1 to TRBJ1-2; D is unresolved. Germline loops: CDR1 SQVTM, CDR2 ANQGSEA. This CDR3 comprises 14 residues. Trimming stripped 2 bases from V and 8 bases from J, with 18 bases between. Here the CDR3 reads CSVERLAARGGYTF. The CDR3 DNA is TGCAGCGTTGAAAGGCTTGCGGCAAGAGGCGGCTACACCTTC.

Only one count was recorded for this clone. This chain joins TRBV5-4 and TRBJ2-2; no firm D call. From germline, CDR1 is SGHNT and CDR2 YYREEE (reference sequence). The CDR3 contains 14 residues. With 1 base removed from V and 1 base from J, the gap between germline ends came to 5 bases. CDR3 residues: CASSLPVNTGELFF. The CDR3 nucleotides are TGTGCCAGCAGCTTGCCAGTGAACACCGGGGAGCTGTTTTTT.

The genes are TRBV30 and TRBJ2-5, with TRBD2 matching 9 bases. CDR3 length: 14 amino acids. The germline gives CDR1 GTSNPN, CDR2 SVGIG (reference sequence). V lost 8 bases and J lost 5; bases outside the gene matches: 12. Here the CDR3 DNA reads TGTGCCGGAAGAGTTAGCGGGAGTCGGGAGACCCAGTACTTC. This sequence encodes CAGRVSGSRETQYF.

The chain employs TRBV15 and TRBJ1-2; tentatively, D is TRBD1 (6 bases). Germline CDR1 LNHNV, CDR2 YYDKDF (reference sequence). CDR3 length: 16 amino acids. Trimming cost V 1 base and J 0 bases, with 12 bases left between them. CDR3 amino acids: CATSRANRASNYGYTF. CDR3 sequence (DNA): TGTGCCACCAGCAGAGCGAACAGGGCTTCTAACTATGGCTACACCTTC.